This T cell receptor (beta chain) originates from a study of cytomegalovirus exposure and HLA in healthy donors. CDR1 is SGHTS and CDR2 is YDEGEE in the germline V gene. Trimming stripped 6 bases from V and 3 bases from J, with 15 bases between. This CDR3 has 15 residues. In this sample, this clone turned up a few times. Clones were sequenced by immunoSEQ multiplex PCR, and TCRdb holds only the in-frame ones, with some missing. The table lists 50,000 or so clones, 85% to 95% of them singletons. The sequencing sample was made of PBMCs. This chain links TRBV5-8 with TRBJ2-2; D gene unclear. The sequence came from a man younger than 35 in good health and CMV-seronegative. CDR3 DNA sequence: TGTGCCAGCATTCTACCGTCGGTCGACACCGGGGAGCTGTTTTTT. Translated, it gives CASILPSVDTGELFF. The whole variable domain, filled in from reference TRBV5-8 and TRBJ2-2, reads EAGVTQSPTHLIKTRGQQATLRCSPISGHTSVYWYQQALGLGLQFLLWYDEGEERNRGNFPPRFSGRQFPNYSSELNVNALELEDSALYLCASILPSVDTGELFFGEGSRLTVL.